The clone carrying this T cell receptor beta chain was seen at least ten times. Germline V gene lookup returns CDR1 SGHTA and CDR2 FQGNSA. V gave up 3 bases and J gave up 4 bases; unmatched junction bases: 5. This CDR3 has 15 amino acids. TCRdb re-analysed the RT-PCR reads in MiXCR, keeping a single row per CDR3 protein. The repertoire consists of roughly 230,000 distinct CDR3 sequences, with approximately 14% occurring once and the leading ten covering about 9.9%. This sample stems from a study of patients and donors after allogeneic stem cell transplantation. Sequencing was carried out using blood, either unsorted or a sorted T cell fraction (not recorded which). The source of this sequence is a human donor who was either an allogeneic HSCT recipient or a stem cell or donor lymphocyte infusion donor (not recorded which). It is not recorded whose cells these are; they may come from a transplant donor. The rearrangement links TRBV7-2 to TRBJ2-3, with 9 positions matching TRBD2. Here the CDR3 reads CASSFQAGGADTQYF. CDR3 coding DNA: TGTGCCAGCAGCTTCCAAGCGGGGGGAGCAGATACGCAGTATTTT.